These T cell receptor beta chains were read from a single sample in a study of shared clonotypes between healthy human individuals. Libraries were prepared by immunoSEQ multiplex PCR; TCRdb keeps only in-frame clonotypes and omits some of them. The data hold approximately 1,500,000 clones, with approximately 98% observed a single time. Sequencing input: naive CD4+ T cells sorted from blood. The receptors stem from a man aged 25 to 40 in good health. CDR3s include the opening cysteine and the closing phenylalanine or tryptophan. Fields, in order: CDR3 length, J gene, V gene, CDR3 protein.

>16|TRBJ2-7|TRBV7-6
CASSFRPGQGKYEQYF
>17|TRBJ2-3|TRBV18
CASSPIRTTGVLDTQYF
>17|TRBJ2-5|TRBV5-6
CASSLGGGREFQETQYF
>14|TRBJ2-7|TRBV6-1
CASSVTQGPYEQYF
>17|TRBJ2-3|TRBV13
CASSLGFGTPTGDTQYF
>14|TRBJ2-1|TRBV18
CASAGLAAYNEQFF
>13|TRBJ2-7|TRBV12-5
CASGLGNRSEQYF
>13|TRBJ2-7|TRBV11-3
CASSLDHSYEQYF
>13|TRBJ2-5|TRBV13
CASSLRLLETQYF
>12|TRBJ2-3|TRBV5-8
CASSPGADTQYF
>12|TRBJ1-4|TRBV28
CASSRDTEKLFF
>17|TRBJ2-2|TRBV9
CASSARLAGAPGGELFF
>16|TRBJ2-5|TRBV5-1
CASSEGTSGYLETQYF
>12|TRBJ2-7|TRBV18
CASSPFGYEQYF
>16|TRBJ2-3|TRBV4-3
CASSPGPAGVPDTQYF